Listed below are T cell receptor beta chains from one sample, sequenced in a study of cytomegalovirus exposure and HLA in healthy donors. Here immunoSEQ multiplex PCR was the method, and the copy in TCRdb shows in-frame clones only, minus some. The data contain about 98,000 clones, about 88% of them singletons. Material: PBMCs. The receptors originated from a young man in good health and CMV-seropositive. Both conserved end residues are trimmed from each CDR3. Each record gives: V gene, CDR3 length, J gene, CDR3 protein.

V: TRBV19; length: 12; J: TRBJ1-1; CDR3: ASSLQVPNTEAF
V: TRBV19; length: 10; J: TRBJ2-7; CDR3: ASSSFSYEQY
V: TRBV19; length: 12; J: TRBJ2-2; CDR3: ASSMIQYTGELF
V: TRBV2; length: 9; J: TRBJ2-7; CDR3: AIYREYEQY
V: TRBV18; length: 14; J: TRBJ2-5; CDR3: ASSPTGTGAQETQY
V: TRBV9; length: 14; J: TRBJ2-1; CDR3: ASSVVSLAGDNEQF
V: TRBV2; length: 10; J: TRBJ2-5; CDR3: ASRETRGTQY
V: TRBV27; length: 13; J: TRBJ2-5; CDR3: ASSLTPDRQETQY
V: TRBV7-3; length: 11; J: TRBJ2-1; CDR3: ASSLGLNNEQF
V: TRBV27; length: 15; J: TRBJ2-1; CDR3: ASSLLTSGGTYNEQF
V: TRBV7-3; length: 13; J: TRBJ1-2; CDR3: ASSLNNKINYGYT
V: TRBV9; length: 14; J: TRBJ1-3; CDR3: ASSVGEAHSGNTIY
V: TRBV5-1; length: 14; J: TRBJ1-6; CDR3: ASSLGQGASYSPLH
V: TRBV7-2; length: 13; J: TRBJ2-7; CDR3: ASSPTSGVVSEQY
V: TRBV29-1; length: 11; J: TRBJ2-3; CDR3: SVTDTYTDTQY
V: TRBV27; length: 13; J: TRBJ1-2; CDR3: ASSSPRTGDYGYT
V: TRBV7-9; length: 13; J: TRBJ2-7; CDR3: ASSLVGRSSYEQY
V: TRBV7-2; length: 12; J: TRBJ1-1; CDR3: ASSTIGGTGEAF
V: TRBV11-1; length: 11; J: TRBJ1-6; CDR3: ASSQTGLLPLH
V: TRBV19; length: 13; J: TRBJ2-7; CDR3: ASSVQTGSAYEQY
V: TRBV20-1; length: 8; J: TRBJ2-1; CDR3: SIHYNEQF
V: TRBV4-3; length: 14; J: TRBJ2-7; CDR3: ASSQDRTGTFGEQY
V: TRBV28; length: 12; J: TRBJ2-7; CDR3: ASSPTSGSYEQY
V: TRBV7-9; length: 13; J: TRBJ1-1; CDR3: ASSLESGQNTEAF
V: TRBV13; length: 13; J: TRBJ1-2; CDR3: ASSASGGRIYGYT
V: TRBV4-1; length: 15; J: TRBJ1-1; CDR3: ASSQGTGGFGNTEAF
V: TRBV5-4; length: 11; J: TRBJ2-3; CDR3: ASSLEGVNTQY
V: TRBV7-3; length: 14; J: TRBJ2-3; CDR3: ASSLMAGGNTDTQY
V: TRBV10-2; length: 11; J: TRBJ1-1; CDR3: ASSHDRDTEAF
V: TRBV6-6; length: 12; J: TRBJ1-2; CDR3: ASSPMTGLYGYT
V: TRBV9; length: 13; J: TRBJ1-4; CDR3: ASSPTEGTNEKLF
V: TRBV5-4; length: 13; J: TRBJ2-6; CDR3: ASSFRESGANVLT
V: TRBV9; length: 11; J: TRBJ1-1; CDR3: ASSVGGLTEAF
V: TRBV14; length: 12; J: TRBJ2-7; CDR3: ASSQGLQGYEQY
V: TRBV19; length: 12; J: TRBJ2-1; CDR3: ASSWDRVGDEQF
V: TRBV19; length: 12; J: TRBJ2-1; CDR3: ASSADRGGNEQF
V: TRBV19; length: 14; J: TRBJ2-7; CDR3: ASQGQGERGFYEQY
V: TRBV15; length: 12; J: TRBJ1-2; CDR3: ATSRSGTGSGYT
V: TRBV9; length: 13; J: TRBJ2-1; CDR3: ASSVYVSTYNEQF
V: TRBV9; length: 13; J: TRBJ2-2; CDR3: ASSAPGERSGELF
V: TRBV10-3; length: 7; J: TRBJ2-5; CDR3: AIRGPQY
V: TRBV28; length: 14; J: TRBJ1-3; CDR3: ASSLSKASSGNTIY
V: TRBV6-5; length: 13; J: TRBJ2-7; CDR3: ASSYSGGASYEQY
V: TRBV5-1; length: 12; J: TRBJ1-2; CDR3: ASSLPGENYGYT
V: TRBV7-2; length: 10; J: TRBJ2-3; CDR3: ASSLLRDTQY
V: TRBV10-3; length: 13; J: TRBJ1-1; CDR3: AISDSQGGDTEAF
V: TRBV7-3; length: 11; J: TRBJ2-2; CDR3: ASSLQGGGELF
V: TRBV6-6; length: 12; J: TRBJ1-5; CDR3: ASRTGQGHQPQH
V: TRBV2; length: 11; J: TRBJ2-7; CDR3: ASSESGSHEQY
V: TRBV28; length: 14; J: TRBJ2-7; CDR3: ASSLPDRLKSYEQY
V: TRBV7-3; length: 13; J: TRBJ1-6; CDR3: ASSFRQGNNSPLH